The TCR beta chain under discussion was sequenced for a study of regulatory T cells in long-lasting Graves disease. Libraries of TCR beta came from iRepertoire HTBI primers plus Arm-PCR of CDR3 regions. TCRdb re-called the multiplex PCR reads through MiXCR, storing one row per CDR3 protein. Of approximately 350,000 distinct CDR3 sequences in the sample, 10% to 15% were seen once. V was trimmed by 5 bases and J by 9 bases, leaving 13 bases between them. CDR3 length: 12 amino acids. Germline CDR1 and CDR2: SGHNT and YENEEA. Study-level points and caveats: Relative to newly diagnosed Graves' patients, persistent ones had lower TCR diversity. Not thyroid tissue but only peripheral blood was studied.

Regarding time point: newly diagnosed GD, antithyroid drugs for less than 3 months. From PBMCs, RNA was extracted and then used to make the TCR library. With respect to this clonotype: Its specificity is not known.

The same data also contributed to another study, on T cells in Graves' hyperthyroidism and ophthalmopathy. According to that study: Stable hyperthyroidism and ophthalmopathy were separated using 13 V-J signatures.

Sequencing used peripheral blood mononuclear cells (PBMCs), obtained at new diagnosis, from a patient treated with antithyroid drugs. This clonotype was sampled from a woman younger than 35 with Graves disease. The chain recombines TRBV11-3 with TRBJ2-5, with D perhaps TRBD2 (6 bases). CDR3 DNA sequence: TGTGCCAGCAGCATTGGCCCGGGGGCCCAGTACTTC. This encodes CASSIGPGAQYF.